These 17 T cell receptor beta chains were sequenced from one sample in a study of T cell clones after liver transplantation. Assay: immunoSEQ multiplex PCR; the TCRdb copy retains only in-frame clones and omits some. The sample records tens of thousands of clones, about four fifths being singletons. The sample in question was CD8+ T cells from blood, obtained approximately 54 months after liver transplant. All receptors derive from a human patient who received a liver transplant. Some T cells may arise from the graft donor.

The rearrangement joins TRBV27 to TRBJ2-7; tentatively, D is TRBD1 or TRBD2 (5 bases each). The V gene lost 1 base and the J gene lost 5 bases, with 12 bases spanning the gap. The CDR3 totals 14 residues. Germline V gives CDR1 MNHEY, CDR2 SMNVEV (reference sequence). CDR3 nucleotides: TGTGCCAGCAGTTTATGGGGGTTAGCGAACGAGCAGTACTTC. It encodes CASSLWGLANEQYF.

The chain has TRBV13 and TRBJ2-3; TRBD2 aligns across 7 bases. The CDR3 sequence is 16 residues long. Looked up from germline, CDR1 is PRHDT and CDR2 is FYEKMQ (reference sequence). The ends lost 6 bases at V and 0 bases at J; junction bases unmatched: 9. CDR3 amino acids: CASRSSGEPSTDTQYF. The CDR3 DNA follows: TGTGCCAGCAGATCTAGCGGAGAGCCTAGCACAGATACGCAGTATTTT.

The chain links TRBV14 to TRBJ2-5; 11 positions match TRBD2. Germline loops: CDR1 SGHDN, CDR2 FVKESK. This CDR3 has 17 residues. V trimming: 0 bases; J trimming: 4 bases; junction bases outside the gene matches: 7. The CDR3: CASSQDLGLAGGETQYF. The CDR3 DNA reads as TGTGCCAGCAGCCAAGACCTGGGGCTAGCGGGAGGAGAGACCCAGTACTTC.

The V call is TRBV11-2, the J call TRBJ1-1; D not certain. V was cut by 7 bases and J by 6 bases, with 12 bases left in between. Germline V gene sequence: CDR1 SGHAT, CDR2 FQNNGV. The CDR3 has 12 residues. This CDR3 reads CASTFSGAEAFF. The CDR3 DNA is TGTGCCAGCACCTTCTCTGGGGCTGAAGCTTTCTTT.

This clone was seen once. The chain uses TRBV5-1 and TRBJ2-7, with unresolved D. This CDR3 region has 13 residues. Germline V lookup: CDR1 SGHRS, CDR2 YFSETQ. The V end lost 0 bases, the J end lost 2 bases, and 6 bases lay between the germline ends. The CDR3 nucleotides are TGCGCCAGCAGCTTGGGCAGCCCCTACGAGCAGTACTTC. Its protein product is CASSLGSPYEQYF.

This clone has a single count. The chain uses TRBV7-6 and TRBJ1-4; D is ambiguous. In germline, CDR1 is SGHVS, CDR2 FNYEAQ. Trimming removed 1 base from V and 1 base from J, with 7 bases in between. The CDR3 is 15 amino acids. CDR3 protein: CASSLGRRTNEKLFF. Written as DNA, the CDR3 is TGTGCCAGCAGCTTAGGTCGGAGAACTAATGAAAAACTGTTTTTT.

This chain uses TRBV28 with TRBJ2-7, with TRBD1 matching 12 bases. J gave up 0 bases and V 8 bases, and 17 bases lay outside the gene matches. The CDR3 runs 19 residues. Germline lookup yields CDR1 MDHEN and CDR2 SYDVKM. CDR3 sequence (DNA): TGTGCCAGCCAAGCGATACGAAAGGGGACAGGGGGCAACTCCTACGAGCAGTACTTC. Protein sequence: CASQAIRKGTGGNSYEQYF.

The chain links TRBV7-9 to TRBJ2-1, with 12 bases aligning to TRBD2. Germline CDR1 SEHNR, CDR2 FQNEAQ (reference sequence). The V and J ends lost 5 bases and 6 bases, in that order; junction bases with no gene match: 14. CDR3 length: 18 amino acids. The CDR3, as DNA: TGTGCCAGCAGCCCGGGGGCTAGCGGGGGGGTGATCTCCAATGAGCAGTTCTTC. Translation gives CASSPGASGGVISNEQFF.

By sample share, this clone is medium-sized. CDR3 protein: CASSQDGGSREQYF. In DNA form, the CDR3 reads TGTGCCAGCAGCCAAGATGGAGGAAGTCGCGAGCAGTACTTC. The V call is TRBV14, the J call TRBJ2-7, with D possibly TRBD2 on 5 matching bases. The germline CDR1 and CDR2 sequences are SGHDN and FVKESK. Deletions cut 0 bases from V and 6 bases from J, with 12 bases between. This CDR3 is 14 amino acids long.

This chain links TRBV4-2 with TRBJ1-2; TRBD1 aligns across 8 bases. Germline CDR1 and CDR2: LGHNA and YNFKEQ. V was pared by 5 bases and J by 7 bases, with 9 bases of the junction left unmatched. CDR3 length equals 14 residues. CDR3 DNA sequence: TGTGCCAGCAGCTTCCGGTCCAGGGGGCTTGGCTACACCTTC. Translated, it gives CASSFRSRGLGYTF.

The rearrangement uses TRBV5-1 and TRBJ1-4, with D perhaps TRBD1 (6 bases). The germline V gene has CDR1 SGHRS and CDR2 YFSETQ. The V gene lost 5 bases and the J gene lost 0 bases, with 8 bases spanning the gap. This CDR3 is 14 amino acids long. CDR3 loop: CASRQGPTNEKLFF. In nucleotides, the CDR3 is TGCGCCAGCAGGCAGGGGCCAACTAATGAAAAACTGTTTTTT.

This sequence joins TRBV9 and TRBJ2-2; D gene uncertain. The CDR3 extends over 16 amino acids. The V gene's germline CDR1 is SGDLS and CDR2 YYNGEE. Trimming removed 3 bases from V and 1 base from J, with 13 bases in between. CDR3 nucleotides: TGTGCCAGCAGCGGACGAGACGGTCTGAACACCGGGGAGCTGTTTTTT. Translating it yields CASSGRDGLNTGELFF.

The chain is built from TRBV4-2 and TRBJ1-6; 7 bases fit TRBD1. CDR1 is LGHNA, CDR2 YNFKEQ, per germline. The CDR3 consists of 14 residues. V was clipped by 2 bases and J by 10 bases; unmatched bases: 5. CDR3 loop: CASSQRQGLSPLHF. The CDR3 DNA follows: TGTGCCAGCAGCCAAAGACAGGGACTCTCACCCCTCCACTTT.

The rearrangement links TRBV5-6 to TRBJ2-2; 8 bases agree with TRBD1. The CDR3 length is 17 residues. V lost 2 bases, J lost 1 base, and 7 bases stayed unmatched. Germline CDR1 is SGHDT and CDR2 is YYEEEE. The CDR3 sequence is CASSLGPGQVNTGELFF. The CDR3 DNA reads as TGTGCCAGCAGCTTAGGTCCGGGACAGGTGAACACCGGGGAGCTGTTTTTT. The whole variable domain, remainder taken from reference TRBV5-6 and TRBJ2-2, is DAGVTQSPTHLIKTRGQQVTLRCSPKSGHDTVSWYQQALGQGPQFIFQYYEEEERQRGNFPDRFSGHQFPNYSSELNVNALLLGDSALYLCASSLGPGQVNTGELFFGEGSRLTVL.

The rearrangement uses TRBV2 and TRBJ2-7; D remains unclear. The CDR3 length is 12 residues. V was shortened by 2 bases and J by 3 bases, with 5 bases between the two germline ends. Germline-derived CDR1 and CDR2 are SNHLY and FYNNEI. CDR3 sequence: CASSEWVYEQYF. CDR3 sequence (DNA): TGTGCCAGCAGTGAATGGGTCTACGAGCAGTACTTC.

This chain's CDR3 is CASSSLPSGVSTDTQYF. The DNA of the CDR3 is TGTGCCAGCAGCTCACTACCCTCGGGGGTGAGCACAGATACGCAGTATTTT. The V call is TRBV7-6, the J call TRBJ2-3; tentatively, D is TRBD2 (6 bases). Trimming cost V 4 bases and J 0 bases, with 17 bases left between them. The CDR3 spans 17 residues. Germline CDR1 is SGHVS and CDR2 is FNYEAQ.

The gene calls are TRBV23-1 and TRBJ2-4; 7 bases are a match to TRBD1. Being an ORF, TRBV23-1 has a function that is uncertain. The V and J ends lost 4 bases and 1 base, in that order; junction bases with no gene match: 10. The CDR3 loop spans 17 amino acids. CDR3 DNA: TGCGCCAGCAGTCGCTTAGGGACAGAGGAGGCCAAAAACATTCAGTACTTC. This codes for CASSRLGTEEAKNIQYF.